Listed here is a single T cell receptor beta chain. The sample comes from a study of control samples from healthy donors and cancer patients. Here immunoSEQ multiplex PCR was the method, and the copy in TCRdb shows in-frame clones only, minus some. The sample yields under 150,000 clones, nearly 90% seen once. V shed 3 bases and J shed 1 base, with 7 bases lying between them. Germline CDR1 and CDR2: SGHDN and FVKESK. This CDR3 is built from 14 residues. The sequenced sample consisted of PBMCs. The TCR was taken from a middle-aged man with head and neck cancer. The chain joins TRBV14 to TRBJ2-1; D ambiguous. Here the CDR3 reads CASSHWDSYNEQFF. CDR3 in DNA: TGTGCCAGCAGCCATTGGGATTCCTACAATGAGCAGTTCTTC.